One TCR beta chain is described in this entry. In this sample, this clonotype turned up a few times. Its antigen remains unidentified. The sample holds no much larger clone one base away, and base qualities are not on file. This sample was included in a study of regulatory T cells in long-lasting Graves disease (dated by TCRdb to about 2021). For the study in its entirety: Newly diagnosed Graves' disease patients had taken antithyroid drugs for less than 3 months. Persistent Graves' disease patients were compared with newly diagnosed Graves' disease patients by peripheral blood TCR sequencing and RNA sequencing. The study took place in China and was registered as a clinical trial. TCR sequencing covered some 13 persistent and around 20 newly diagnosed Graves' disease patients, some 33 samples in total.

Findings and caveats that apply to the study as a whole: Persistent Graves' disease patients showed lower TCR Shannon entropy and fewer highly expanded clones than newly diagnosed patients, suggesting clonal expansion. The study examined only peripheral blood because the primary lesion, thyroid tissue, could not be accessed. A larger number of public clonotypes was shared among persistent patients (approximately 2,500) than among newly diagnosed patients (around 870). Persistent disease showed preferential use of TRBV28, TRBJ1-2 and TRBJ2-5, whereas newly diagnosed disease favored TRBV20-1 and TRBJ2-1. Sequencing and analysis were limited to the TCR beta chain. The authors acknowledged the small sample size as a limitation that may reduce accuracy.

Libraries were constructed by multiplex PCR. The run used an Illumina HiSeq 4000. To build TCR beta libraries, CDR3 regions were amplified by Arm-PCR using iRepertoire HTBI primers. Before sequencing, the PCR products underwent gel purification. In the source study's methods: A total of 62 TRBV and approximately 15 TRBJ segments were identified across samples and were used for gene usage analysis of CDR3 amino acid clonotypes. Filtered high-quality paired reads were merged into contigs using COPE and FqMerger. BLAST was used to align contigs to IMGT TRBV, TRBD and TRBJ reference genes, with CDR3 defined following IMGT. Any clonotype with a frequency above 0.1% was counted as a highly expanded clone. Repertoire diversity was measured by Shannon entropy, and V-J evenness by the Gini coefficient. A clonotype was considered public if more than one individual shared it. The public reads were reprocessed in TCRdb via fastp at Q25 and MiXCR, keeping in-frame beta chains. Duplicate CDR3 protein sequences are folded into a single record with the most common DNA and genes. For this entry, the V and J calls and clone size follow TCRdb and not the study's own pipeline. The table for this sample lists about 530,000 distinct CDR3 sequences; around 15% of them were counted only once. The ten most abundant clones make up just under 25% of the sample.

Relative to germline, V is 7 bases shorter and J is 4 bases shorter, with 16 bases between their ends. The germline V gene gives CDR1 as ENHRY and CDR2 as SYGVKD. From its cysteine to its phenylalanine, the CDR3 spans 14 amino acids. Of all the DNA, just the CDR3 is kept, 42 bases in frame from base 1. This specimen's time point label, interpreted: newly diagnosed GD, antithyroid drugs for less than 3 months. RNA was extracted from PBMCs in TRIzol for both TCR sequencing and RNA sequencing. Graves' disease was diagnosed according to American Thyroid Association guidelines. Patients were recruited from an endocrinology department in Xi'an, China. From each patient, approximately 10 milliliters of peripheral blood was collected into an EDTA anticoagulant tube. Ficoll Paque Plus density gradient separation was used to isolate PBMCs, and no further T cell sorting was performed. An Agilent 2100 Bioanalyzer and agarose gel were used to check RNA quality, while a NanoDrop 2000 measured RNA concentration.

The same sample was also studied in work on T cells in Graves' hyperthyroidism and ophthalmopathy. Taken from the second paper: A patient counted as having stable Graves' hyperthyroidism if no progression to ophthalmopathy occurred over 18 months of follow-up. Hyperthyroidism patients were aged 18 to 65 years and newly diagnosed, with disease duration of less than 2 months. Any patient with an uncontrolled infection, another autoimmune disease, pregnancy or lactation was excluded. Diagnoses were established on the basis of clinical symptoms, serum thyroxine and TRAb, thyroid ultrasound, and orbital computed tomography. A first-round RT-PCR of the TCR CDR3 used the HTBI primer set with the Qiagen OneStep RT-PCR kit. Blood samples also contained most of the expanded thyroid clonotypes (frequency above 0.001), which suggests that blood repertoires may reflect thyroid immune responses. A 13 V-J signature model separated ophthalmopathy from stable hyperthyroidism, with roughly 88% sensitivity and 81.08% specificity in cross-validation and 80%/75% in testing. In validation, the model predicted progression to ophthalmopathy a median of 6.5 months before onset, with about 70% sensitivity and roughly 72% specificity. To identify TCR V-J signatures that set the groups apart, the researchers used a discovery cohort of about a hundred patients, made up of 43 with Graves' ophthalmopathy and some 58 with stable Graves' hyperthyroidism. Prospective prediction of ophthalmopathy was tested in an independent validation cohort of 18 to 20 hyperthyroidism patients and some 17 patients who later progressed to ophthalmopathy. The approximately 98 discovery patients were randomly divided into training and test sets at a 7:3 ratio. The study also compared thyroid tissue and blood T-cell repertoires from several Graves' hyperthyroidism patients. Once sampling was done, hyperthyroidism patients were given methimazole at a starting dose of 30 mg daily, whereas ophthalmopathy patients were given high-dose intravenous methylprednisolone. Libraries were constructed in a second round of multiplex PCR, after which size selection and purification were carried out. Libraries were sequenced paired-end with 100 bp reads on an Illumina HiSeq2000. SOAPnuke was used to process the raw data, removing reads that contained adapters or uncalled bases, had a mean Phred below 15, or lacked an exact match to the constant primer or identifier. High-quality paired reads were merged using COPE v1.2.5, and each unique nucleotide sequence was defined as a clonotype. Clonotypes were aligned to IMGT TRBV, TRBD and TRBJ reference segments using MiTCR v1.1. The analysis was restricted to V-J combinations with a frequency above 0.0001, which together covered 99% to 99.2% of the repertoires. A TCS score was defined as the ratio of F50 (clonal expansion) to E x V (chaos), with BLOSUM62-based TCRdist applied between CDR3 peptides within each V-J. Welch's t-statistics and random forest reduced several hundred V-J features to roughly 13, which were used in a naive Bayes classifier (R e1071). No statistical method was used to fix the sample size in advance, and group allocation was not hidden from the investigators. According to the paper, TCR Vbeta CDR3 sequencing was carried out on about 140 peripheral blood samples, which came from some 41 ophthalmopathy, 75 to 80 hyperthyroidism and about 17 progressor patients.

The sequence was obtained from a woman aged 35-65 years with Graves disease. Donor details come from another sample of the same person, matched by shared clones. This specimen consisted of peripheral blood mononuclear cells (PBMCs), obtained at new diagnosis, from a patient treated with antithyroid drugs. The sequence links TRBV10-3 to TRBJ1-1; the D gene cannot be named for sure. The CDR3 corresponds to CAIKLGGRATEAFF. At the DNA level, the sequence is TGTGCCATCAAACTGGGTGGGCGCGCCACTGAAGCTTTCTTT.